This TCR beta chain was captured in a study of blood T cell repertoires in COVID-19. Study overall: Samples representing acute and convalescent COVID-19 were sourced from the United States, Italy and Spain. PBMCs, B-cell-depleted T cells, or T cells provided the cDNA or gDNA that made up the material.

Concerning this clone: Other nucleotide sequences in the sample specify the same CDR3.

This CDR3 contains 13 residues. Trimming left V 2 bases short and J 1 base short, with 5 bases between. In the source study's methods: Using reference gene primer amplification, nucleated cell counts were estimated. The repertoire was sequenced with immunoSEQ multiplex PCR; TCRdb's copy has only in-frame clones and lacks some. V, J and clone size are taken as reported in that table, and D and trimming were inferred from the DNA itself. The sample records about 430,000 clones, around 89% being singletons. Participant ages covered 18 to 89 years across about two dozen US areas. The rearrangement joins TRBV12-3 or TRBV12-4 to TRBJ1-1; D is possibly TRBD1 (5 bases). The origin of this receptor is a woman aged 30 to 39 with acute COVID-19. Sequencing input: PBMCs or T cells enriched from blood (not recorded which). The CDR3 coding sequence is TGTGCCAGCAGTTTAAGGGGGAACACTGAAGCTTTCTTT. It encodes CASSLRGNTEAFF.